What follows are 5 T cell receptor beta chains derived from one specimen sequenced in a study of CD8 T cells in Susac syndrome. The authors reverse transcribed 0.5 to 1 ug RNA with random hexamers. TCRdb redid the calling of the immunoSEQ multiplex PCR reads with MiXCR, one entry per CDR3 protein. The table has more than 80,000 distinct CDR3 sequences, approximately 94% seen once. The sequencing sample was made of CD8+ T cells from PBMCs. The receptors were gathered from a human donor with Susac syndrome.

V gene TRBV20-1 combines with J gene TRBJ2-1; possibly TRBD2 for D (6 bases). This CDR3 comprises 15 residues. Trimming shortened V by 2 bases and J by 8 bases, and 19 bases separated the two germline ends. Germline V gene sequence: CDR1 DFQATT, CDR2 SNEGSKA (reference sequence). CDR3 region: CSARSALASGDEQFF. In DNA, the CDR3 is TGCAGTGCTAGATCCGCGCTAGCGTCGGGCGATGAGCAGTTCTTC.

The chain joins TRBV15 to TRBJ2-6, with D tentatively TRBD1 or TRBD2 (5 bases each). The germline V gene encodes CDR1 LNHNV and CDR2 YYDKDF (reference sequence). This CDR3 comprises 15 residues. V was pared by 4 bases and J by 4 bases, with 11 bases between. The CDR3 loop reads CATSTGWDGANVLTF. The CDR3 DNA reads as TGTGCCACCAGCACAGGGTGGGACGGGGCCAACGTCCTGACTTTC. Drawing the rest from reference TRBV15 and TRBJ2-6, the complete variable domain is DAMVIQNPRYQVTQFGKPVTLSCSQTLNHNVMYWYQQKSSQAPKLLFHYYDKDFNNEADTPDNFQSRRPNTSFCFLDIRSPGLGDTAMYLCATSTGWDGANVLTFGAGSRLTVL.

CDR3 coding DNA: TGTGCCAGCAGCCAAGTATCTGCAGGGGAGCTGTTTTTT. Protein sequence: CASSQVSAGELFF. The V call is TRBV3-1, the J call TRBJ2-2; D is unresolved. Germline V gene data show CDR1 as LGHDT and CDR2 as YNNKEL (reference sequence). This CDR3 spans 13 amino acids. Deletions cut 1 base from V and 8 bases from J, with 8 bases between.

This rearrangement joins TRBV18 to TRBJ2-3; D gene uncertain. CDR3 length: 16 residues. Germline values: CDR1 KGHSH, CDR2 LQKENI. V was shortened by 0 bases and J by 0 bases, with 10 bases between the two germline ends. CDR3 nucleotide sequence: TGTGCCAGCTCACCACCAGGTGCCCGGAGCACAGATACGCAGTATTTT. This gives the protein CASSPPGARSTDTQYF.

The V call is TRBV5-1, the J call TRBJ1-1; TRBD1 is a possible D gene (6 bases). The germline V and J ends were trimmed by 0 bases and 5 bases, with 14 bases remaining between them. The CDR3 covers 15 residues. Germline V gene sequence: CDR1 SGHRS, CDR2 YFSETQ. CDR3 in amino acids: CASSLAYREDTEAFF. The CDR3 bases are TGCGCCAGCAGCTTGGCATACAGGGAAGATACTGAAGCTTTCTTT.